This is a list of T cell receptor beta chains from one sample in a study of shared clonotypes between healthy human individuals. Here immunoSEQ multiplex PCR was the method, and the copy in TCRdb shows in-frame clones only, minus some. The sample consists of approximately 1,500,000 clones, under 99% of them appearing once. Material: naive CD4+ T cells sorted from blood. These receptors originate from a man aged 25 to 45 in good health. CDR3s include the opening cysteine and the closing phenylalanine or tryptophan. A D gene is named only where the DNA matches it firmly. The size of a clone is reported for some rows only, either as once, few or many, or as a class for expanded clones.

>NA|TRBJ2-7|NA|TRBV7-9
CASSRTSSYEQYF
TGTGCCAGCTCCAGGACCAGCTCCTACGAGCAGTACTTC
>TRBD1|TRBJ1-4|once|TRBV19
CASRTTGSNNEKLFF
TGTGCCAGTAGGACGACAGGGTCGAATAATGAAAAACTGTTTTTT
>TRBD2|TRBJ2-2|NA|TRBV18
CASSPQLAGPGELFF
TGTGCCAGCTCACCACAACTAGCGGGACCCGGGGAGCTGTTTTTT
>TRBD1|TRBJ2-7|NA|TRBV9
CASSVGPGQGNEQYF
TGTGCCAGCAGCGTAGGACCGGGACAGGGAAACGAGCAGTACTTC
>NA|TRBJ1-5|NA|TRBV28
CASSGRDLGNQPQHF
TGTGCCAGCAGTGGCCGGGACTTGGGAAATCAGCCCCAGCATTTT
>NA|TRBJ1-5|NA|TRBV14
CASSQSGQPQHF
TGTGCCAGCAGCCAAAGCGGACAGCCCCAGCATTTT
>NA|TRBJ2-3|NA|TRBV5-4
CASKEAPGTDTQYF
TGTGCCAGCAAGGAGGCGCCGGGGACAGATACGCAGTATTTT
>NA|TRBJ1-5|NA|TRBV6-1
CASSERWVGQPQHF
TGTGCCAGCAGTGAACGCTGGGTGGGTCAGCCCCAGCATTTT
>TRBD1|TRBJ1-4|NA|TRBV7-9
CASSQGQGGEKLFF
TGTGCCAGCAGCCAGGGACAGGGCGGTGAAAAACTGTTTTTT
>TRBD1|TRBJ2-7|NA|TRBV6-1
CASSEKRGQGANEQYF
TGTGCCAGCAGTGAAAAGAGGGGACAGGGGGCCAACGAGCAGTACTTC
>TRBD1|TRBJ1-5|NA|TRBV19
CASSILTGSYNQPQHF
TGTGCCAGTAGTATTTTGACAGGGAGTTATAATCAGCCCCAGCATTTT
>NA|TRBJ2-6|NA|TRBV7-6
CASSLVGAPGANVLTF
TGTGCCAGCAGCTTAGTAGGGGCGCCTGGGGCCAACGTCCTGACTTTC
>NA|TRBJ2-3|NA|TRBV4-3
CASSQDLEGEDTQYF
TGCGCCAGCAGCCAAGATTTGGAAGGGGAAGATACGCAGTATTTT
>NA|TRBJ1-4|once|TRBV14
CASSQGERRTPNEKLFF
TGTGCCAGCAGCCAAGGCGAACGACGGACGCCAAATGAAAAACTGTTTTTT
>TRBD2|TRBJ2-3|NA|TRBV6-6
CASSSTSGTQYF
TGTGCCAGCAGTTCGACTAGCGGAACGCAGTATTTT
>NA|TRBJ2-7|NA|TRBV30
CAWTDSYEQYF
TGTGCCTGGACGGACTCCTACGAGCAGTACTTC
>TRBD1|TRBJ1-5|NA|TRBV6-4
CASSDGGYTGDMQPQHF
TGTGCCAGCAGTGACGGGGGATATACAGGGGACATGCAGCCCCAGCATTTT
>TRBD2|TRBJ2-3|NA|TRBV7-2
CASSLRVAGAFTDTQYF
TGTGCCAGCAGCTTAAGGGTAGCGGGAGCATTTACAGATACGCAGTATTTT
>NA|TRBJ1-2|once|TRBV6-1
CASPSIAGSGYTF
TGTGCCAGCCCTTCCATAGCCGGGAGCGGCTACACCTTC
>NA|TRBJ2-1|NA|TRBV18
CASSPVNIRGSSYNEQFF
TGTGCCAGCTCACCCGTAAATATCCGGGGTAGCTCCTACAATGAGCAGTTCTTC
>TRBD1|TRBJ1-1|NA|TRBV6-4
CASRPRTGMNTEAFF
TGTGCCAGCAGACCTAGGACAGGGATGAACACTGAAGCTTTCTTT
>TRBD2|TRBJ2-1|NA|TRBV18
CASSPTSGRSGYNEQFF
TGTGCCAGCTCACCAACTAGCGGGAGATCGGGCTACAATGAGCAGTTCTTC
>TRBD1|TRBJ1-2|NA|TRBV29-1
CSVVVQQGVEHTF
TGCAGCGTTGTGGTCCAGCAGGGGGTCGAACACACCTTC
>NA|TRBJ1-4|NA|TRBV18
CASSPLTAHNEKLFF
TGTGCCAGCTCACCATTGACAGCCCATAATGAAAAACTGTTTTTT
>NA|TRBJ1-5|NA|TRBV27
CASSFSGQLNQPQHF
TGTGCCAGCAGTTTTAGCGGACAGCTCAATCAGCCCCAGCATTTT
>NA|TRBJ2-1|NA|TRBV20-1
CSAREQFF
TGCAGTGCCCGCGAGCAGTTCTTC
>TRBD2|TRBJ2-5|NA|TRBV18
CASSPLSSGETQYF
TGTGCCAGCTCACCCCTCTCTAGCGGAGAGACCCAGTACTTC
>NA|TRBJ1-1|NA|TRBV5-6
CASSLEQGGNTEAFF
TGTGCCAGCAGCTTGGAACAGGGAGGGAACACTGAAGCTTTCTTT
>NA|TRBJ1-1|NA|TRBV19
CASTRTGLNTEAFF
TGTGCCAGTACGAGAACAGGGCTGAACACTGAAGCTTTCTTT
>TRBD2|TRBJ2-2|NA|TRBV4-2
CASSRLAGTNTGELFF
TGTGCCAGCAGTAGACTAGCGGGTACGAACACCGGGGAGCTGTTTTTT
>NA|TRBJ1-2|NA|TRBV5-1
CASSLDSGYGYTF
TGCGCCAGCAGCTTGGACAGTGGCTATGGCTACACCTTC
>NA|TRBJ2-5|NA|TRBV20-1
CSDVPQETQYF
TGCAGTGACGTCCCCCAAGAGACCCAGTACTTC
>NA|TRBJ1-1|NA|TRBV12-5
CATHGGSGNTEAFF
TGTGCTACCCACGGGGGGTCAGGGAACACTGAAGCTTTCTTT
>NA|TRBJ1-1|NA|TRBV7-8
CASSLDGGGTEAFF
TGTGCCAGCAGCTTAGATGGGGGGGGCACTGAAGCTTTCTTT
>NA|TRBJ2-7|NA|TRBV28
CAISGSAYEQYF
TGTGCCATCAGTGGTTCAGCCTACGAGCAGTACTTC
>TRBD2|TRBJ2-1|NA|TRBV7-9
CASSSPVAGSYNEQFF
TGTGCCAGCAGCTCCCCTGTAGCGGGATCCTACAATGAGCAGTTCTTC
>NA|TRBJ1-1|NA|TRBV29-1
CSVSRGAGTEAFF
TGCAGCGTCTCAAGGGGCGCGGGCACTGAAGCTTTCTTT
>NA|TRBJ2-5|NA|TRBV7-9
CASGVSVSGETQYF
TGTGCCAGCGGGGTATCCGTATCTGGGGAGACCCAGTACTTC
>TRBD1|TRBJ2-6|NA|TRBV5-1
CASSFPGGSGANVLTF
TGCGCCAGCAGCTTTCCAGGGGGTTCTGGGGCCAACGTCCTGACTTTC
>NA|TRBJ2-2|NA|TRBV25-1
CASSEPTGELFF
TGTGCCAGCAGTGAACCGACCGGGGAGCTGTTTTTT
>NA|TRBJ2-5|NA|TRBV18
CASSPLQGRGETQYF
TGTGCCAGCTCACCACTTCAGGGACGAGGGGAGACCCAGTACTTC
>NA|TRBJ1-4|once|TRBV18
CASSPLHNKGNEKLFF
TGTGCCAGCTCACCATTGCATAACAAGGGTAACGAAAAACTGTTTTTT
>NA|TRBJ2-6|NA|TRBV18
CASSLPGHGANVLTF
TGTGCCAGCTCATTACCGGGACATGGGGCCAACGTCCTGACTTTC
>NA|TRBJ2-1|NA|TRBV27
CASSIDLGSYNEQFF
TGTGCCAGCAGTATAGATCTCGGCTCCTACAATGAGCAGTTCTTC
>TRBD2|TRBJ2-1|NA|TRBV11-2
CASSLVAGGPFNEQFF
TGTGCCAGCAGCTTAGTTGCGGGAGGGCCGTTCAATGAGCAGTTCTTC
>NA|TRBJ2-7|NA|TRBV2
CASSVTGQRPYEQYF
TGTGCCAGCAGTGTCACCGGACAGAGACCCTACGAGCAGTACTTC
>NA|TRBJ2-3|NA|TRBV10-1
CASSESTRGSGDTQYF
TGCGCCAGCAGTGAGTCGACTAGGGGCTCCGGAGATACGCAGTATTTT